Below, one TCR beta chain is given with its context. This clone's antigen is unknown. Base qualities are not recorded, but no much larger clone differs from it by a single base. This sample was taken from a study of T-cell reconstitution after alpha-beta-depleted transplantation in children listed by TCRdb under 2016. With regard to the full study: The study quantitatively tracked T-cell immune reconstitution after TCRalphabeta/CD19-depleted allogeneic hematopoietic cell transplantation in children using TCR repertoire profiling.

The CDR3, cysteine through phenylalanine, is 12 amino acids long. Only the CDR3 DNA stays, 36 bases, in frame from base 1. V loses 6 bases of germline sequence and J loses 5 bases, and the interval between the two ends is 11 bases. CDR1 and CDR2 were assigned from the germline V gene as MGHDK and SYGVNS. Library construction relied on PCR. Sequencing was performed on an Illumina HiSeq 2500. TCR library preparation used molecular barcoding, with unique molecular identifiers applied to normalize quantification of the TCRbeta repertoire. TCRdb cleaned the public reads at Q25 with fastp, built clones with MiXCR and kept in-frame beta chains. Here each entry gathers all rows of one CDR3 protein and keeps the most common genes and DNA. This sample is represented by 190,000 or so distinct CDR3 sequences; roughly 7.5% of them were singletons. The ten top clones hold 3% of the sample.

The rearrangement joined TRBV25-1 to TRBJ2-7; the best D guess is TRBD1, with 6 bases matching. This specimen was PBMCs from the stem cell graft donor, taken from the stem cell graft. This clonotype was sampled from a human donor who donated a stem cell graft to a child with Wiskott-Aldrich syndrome. The CDR3 protein: CASRGHPNEQYF. Here is the DNA: TGTGCCAGCAGGGGACACCCTAACGAGCAGTACTTC.